Listed below are T cell receptor beta chains from one sample, sequenced in a study of blood T cell repertoires in COVID-19. The data were produced by immunoSEQ multiplex PCR, yet TCRdb's version contains in-frame clones alone and is incomplete. This repertoire shows some 370,000 clones, roughly 90% found once; its top ten account for approximately 1.2%. Sequencing was done on a sample of peripheral blood. These receptors were obtained from a man between 40 and 49 years old with acute or convalescent COVID-19. Both conserved end residues are part of each CDR3. A D gene is named only where the DNA matches it firmly. Not all rows give a size; the values are once, few, many and, for expanded clones, a class.

>-|TRBV4-1|TRBJ2-3|TRBD2
TGCGCCAGCAGCCAGCCTACTAGCGGGTCCTCCACAGATACGCAGTATTTT
CASSQPTSGSSTDTQYF
>-|TRBV14|TRBJ2-1|-
TGTGCCAGCAGCCGTTTAGCGAGCTCCTACAATGAGCAGTTCTTC
CASSRLASSYNEQFF
>-|TRBV19|TRBJ1-4|-
TGTGCCAGTAGCCCTAACCAGGGGAACCAGGGGGAAAAACTGTTTTTT
CASSPNQGNQGEKLFF
>-|TRBV7-2|TRBJ2-1|TRBD1
TGTGCCAGCAGCTTAGAGGGGGCTTACAATGAGCAGTTCTTC
CASSLEGAYNEQFF
>-|TRBV2|TRBJ2-5|-
TGTGCCAGCAAGACTAGTTCGGAGACCCAGTACTTC
CASKTSSETQYF
>-|TRBV3-1/TRBV3-2|TRBJ1-1|TRBD1
TGTGCCAGCAGACAGGGGACTGAAGCTTTCTTT
CASRQGTEAFF
>-|TRBV10-3|TRBJ2-7|TRBD2
TGTGCTACAGCCTCGGGCTCTAGCGGGAGTGACGAGCAGTACTTC
CATASGSSGSDEQYF
>-|TRBV29-1|TRBJ1-1|-
TGCAGCGTTGAAGATCAGAGGGACACTGAAGCTTTCTTT
CSVEDQRDTEAFF
>once|TRBV6-5|TRBJ1-4|TRBD1
TGTGCCAGCAAATCGACAGGGGGTAATGAAAAACTGTTTTTT
CASKSTGGNEKLFF
>-|TRBV10-3|TRBJ1-2|-
TGTGCCATCAGTGAGGACCCCGGGAAATATGGCTACACCTTC
CAISEDPGKYGYTF
>-|TRBV27|TRBJ1-1|-
TGTGCCAGCAGTTCTAGGGGCCAGAACACTGAAGCTTTCTTT
CASSSRGQNTEAFF
>-|TRBV7-2|TRBJ1-3|-
TGTGCCAGCAGCTTGAACAGGGTGGCGCGAAACACCATATATTTT
CASSLNRVARNTIYF
>-|TRBV19|TRBJ2-1|TRBD2
TGTGCCAGTAGACTTACTAGCGGGGGGTTGGATGAGCAGTTCTTC
CASRLTSGGLDEQFF